The 20 T cell receptor beta chains given below trace back to one sample, sequenced in a study of regulatory T cells in long-lasting Graves disease. Arm-PCR with iRepertoire HTBI primers amplified the CDR3 regions for these TCR beta libraries. Each CDR3 protein gets one entry after TCRdb re-called the multiplex PCR reads with MiXCR. Among around 450,000 distinct CDR3 sequences listed, 20% to 25% were seen once. Noted time point: persistent/refractory GD, antithyroid drugs over 5 years with positive TRAb. TCR sequences were obtained from RNA taken from PBMCs. Material: peripheral blood mononuclear cells (PBMCs), obtained when the disease was refractory, from a patient treated with antithyroid drugs. Receptor source: a female donor with Graves disease.

At least ten counts were recorded for this clonotype. The chain carries TRBV7-9 and TRBJ2-5, with TRBD1 matching 10 bases. V shed 5 bases, J shed 3 bases, and the junction held 12 bases outside the gene matches. CDR1 is SEHNR, CDR2 FQNEAQ, per germline (reference sequence). The CDR3 sequence is 17 residues long. This CDR3 reads CASSTSDRGQWEETQYF. In DNA form, the CDR3 reads TGTGCCAGCAGCACTTCCGACAGGGGGCAATGGGAAGAGACCCAGTACTTC.

This clonotype was detected only a few times. This chain links TRBV7-9 with TRBJ1-2, with a weak D call TRBD1 (5 bases). The CDR3 has 15 amino acids. Between the trimmed V and J ends, which lost 4 bases and 2 bases, there was a span of 14 bases. From germline, CDR1 is SEHNR and CDR2 FQNEAQ (reference sequence). The CDR3 DNA sequence: TGTGCCAGCAGCTCCCTTGGACACCCCAACTATGGCTACACCTTC. It is translated as CASSSLGHPNYGYTF.

With regard to this clonotype: It may be a read error: a sequence one base away is much more abundant. This sequence joins TRBV13 and TRBJ2-2; a possible D gene is TRBD2 (5 bases). The CDR3 has 15 amino acids. Per germline, CDR1 PRHDT and CDR2 FYEKMQ (reference sequence). DNA of the CDR3: TGTGTCAGCAGCTTAGAGACTACGTACACCGGGGAGCTGTTTTTT. Its translation: CVSSLETTYTGELFF.

This clonotype was recorded once. The CDR3 region is CARERGWDTQYF. CDR3 coding DNA: TGTGCCAGGGAGCGGGGGTGGGATACGCAGTATTTT. This chain joins TRBV19 and TRBJ2-3; 8 bases agree with TRBD2. The V segment lost 9 bases and the J segment 6 bases; nucleotides outside the gene matches: 5. Per germline, CDR1 LNHDA and CDR2 SQIVND (reference sequence). The CDR3 consists of 12 residues. The whole variable domain, filled in from reference TRBV19 and TRBJ2-3, reads DGGITQSPKYLFRKEGQNVTLSCEQNLNHDAMYWYRQDPGQGLRLIYYSQIVNDFQKGDIAEGYSVSREKKESFPLTVTSAQKNPTAFYLCARERGWDTQYFGPGTRLTVL.

This clonotype was seen a handful of times. This sequence joins TRBV6-2 or TRBV6-3 and TRBJ1-5; unclear D gene. The V end was cut by 7 bases, the J end by 4 bases, with 8 bases between. The germline V gene has CDR1 MNHEY and CDR2 SVGEGT. The CDR3 spans 12 residues. The CDR3 is CASMDGNQPQHF. The CDR3 DNA is TGTGCCAGCATGGACGGGAATCAGCCCCAGCATTTT.

This clonotype was seen at least ten times. The chain links TRBV28 to TRBJ2-5; the D gene is possibly TRBD1 (5 bases). CDR3 length: 13 residues. V was shortened by 0 bases and J by 9 bases, with 11 bases between the two germline ends. From germline, CDR1 is MDHEN and CDR2 SYDVKM. The CDR3 sequence: CASSLWLQGAQYF. The CDR3 nucleotides are TGTGCCAGCAGTTTATGGCTACAAGGGGCCCAGTACTTC.

This clonotype occurred many times. V is TRBV11-2 and J is TRBJ1-1; possible D gene TRBD1, 5 bases. Germline V gene lookup returns CDR1 SGHAT and CDR2 FQNNGV. V shed 5 bases and J shed 0 bases, with 13 bases lying between them. The CDR3 runs 15 residues. In DNA form, the CDR3 reads TGTGCCAGCAGCCCCGCCAGGGAGATGAACACTGAAGCTTTCTTT. Translated, it gives CASSPAREMNTEAFF. Supplemented by reference TRBV11-2 and TRBJ1-1, the full variable domain reads EAGVAQSPRYKIIEKRQSVAFWCNPISGHATLYWYQQILGQGPKLLIQFQNNGVVDDSQLPKDRFSAERLKGVDSTLKIQPAKLEDSAVYLCASSPAREMNTEAFFGQGTRLTVV.

This clonotype was detected only a few times. This chain connects TRBV7-9 to TRBJ2-7, with a possible D match to TRBD1 (6 bases). Germline CDR1 reads SEHNR; CDR2 reads FQNEAQ (reference sequence). The CDR3 contains 15 residues. Trimming cost V 4 bases and J 2 bases, with 15 bases left between them. CDR3 loop: CASSSNSDSPYEQYF. CDR3 bases: TGTGCCAGCAGCTCAAACTCGGACAGTCCCTACGAGCAGTACTTC.

This chain links TRBV6-1 with TRBJ1-5, with TRBD1 matching 7 bases. The V gene end was trimmed by 8 bases and the J gene end by 2 bases; junction bases not matched to a gene: 12. CDR3 size: 16 residues. CDR1 MNHNS and CDR2 SASEGT come from the germline V gene. The CDR3 bases are TGTGCCAGCGCCGAGAGCAGGGGGACAGGCAATCAGCCCCAGCATTTT. This translates into CASAESRGTGNQPQHF.

In this sample, this clonotype turned up a few times. The chain is built from TRBV3-1 and TRBJ2-7; D might be TRBD1 or TRBD2, each matching 5 bases. Germline assignment: CDR1 LGHDT and CDR2 YNNKEL (reference sequence). This CDR3 contains 15 residues. Trimming stripped 4 bases from V and 4 bases from J, with 17 bases between. The CDR3, as DNA: TGTGCCAGCAGCCCATCCTCCGGGACCAGGTACGAGCAGTACTTC. It yields the protein CASSPSSGTRYEQYF.

This clonotype has a single count. This chain uses TRBV11-2 with TRBJ2-3; D may correspond to TRBD1 or TRBD2 (5 bases each). The V gene's germline CDR1 is SGHAT and CDR2 FQNNGV. CDR3 length: 16 residues. The V gene lost 1 base and the J gene lost 0 bases, with 11 bases spanning the gap. CDR3 in DNA: TGTGCCAGCAGCTTAGGGACCGGGGCAAGCACAGATACGCAGTATTTT. It codes for CASSLGTGASTDTQYF.

This clonotype was found many times. This chain joins TRBV7-6 and TRBJ1-2, with 7 bases fitting TRBD1. Germline assignment: CDR1 SGHVS and CDR2 FNYEAQ. V trimming: 2 bases; J trimming: 6 bases; junction bases outside the gene matches: 3. The CDR3 length is 13 residues. This CDR3 is CASSLTGEDGYTF. The CDR3 DNA follows: TGTGCCAGCAGCTTAACAGGGGAAGATGGCTACACCTTC.

This clonotype turned up a few times. Compared with germline, one end of the junction differs, possibly owing to a read error. V gene TRBV12-3 or TRBV12-4 combines with J gene TRBJ1-1, with a weak D call TRBD1 (5 bases). The CDR3 loop spans 12 amino acids. In DNA, the CDR3 is TGTGCCGGCAGTTTAGAGGGGACTGAAGCTTTCTTT. Its protein is CAGSLEGTEAFF.

The J gene is TRBJ2-4, the V gene TRBV29-1; D is unclear. The germline V and J ends were trimmed by 3 bases and 6 bases, with 9 bases remaining between them. The CDR3 has 12 residues. Germline V gene lookup returns CDR1 SQVTM and CDR2 ANQGSEA. The CDR3 bases are TGCAGCGTTGAGGGTGGCAGAAACATTCAGTACTTC. Its translation: CSVEGGRNIQYF.

This clonotype was observed many times. This chain connects TRBV29-1 to TRBJ1-2; a possible D gene is TRBD1 (5 bases). CDR1 and CDR2 from the germline V gene are SQVTM and ANQGSEA. V gave up 4 bases and J gave up 8 bases, with 20 bases separating them. The CDR3 covers 14 residues. This chain's CDR3 is CSVGDQGPGNGYTF. CDR3 DNA: TGCAGCGTTGGTGATCAGGGTCCCGGGAACGGCTACACCTTC.

As to this clonotype: This may be a read error, as it is one base from a much larger clone. The V gene is TRBV11-2, the J gene TRBJ2-5; D may be TRBD2 (6 bases). Trimming shortened V by 1 base and J by 9 bases, and 15 bases separated the two germline ends. The CDR3 is 14 residues long. Germline assignment: CDR1 SGHAT and CDR2 FQNNGV. The DNA of the CDR3 is TGTGCCAGCAGCTTAGGGCAGCTTGGGGAGGCCCAGTACTTC. This encodes CASSLGQLGEAQYF. Combining the CDR3 with reference TRBV11-2 and TRBJ2-5 gives the whole variable domain EAGVAQSPRYKIIEKRQSVAFWCNPISGHATLYWYQQILGQGPKLLIQFQNNGVVDDSQLPKDRFSAERLKGVDSTLKIQPAKLEDSAVYLCASSLGQLGEAQYFGPGTRLLVL.

This clonotype was counted many times. J is TRBJ1-1 and V is TRBV11-2; 9 bases align to TRBD1. The CDR3 is 18 residues long. The junction had 15 bases not matched to a gene; V was cut back by 2 bases and J by 5 bases. CDR1 is SGHAT, CDR2 FQNNGV, per germline. CDR3 coding DNA: TGTGCCAGCAGCTTACCAATCACAGGGGGCAAGGTCTGGACTGAAGCTTTCTTT. Amino acid sequence: CASSLPITGGKVWTEAFF.

Ten or more counts support this clonotype. J is TRBJ2-7 and V is TRBV28; D may be TRBD1 (7 bases). Trimming removed 2 bases from V and 6 bases from J, with 14 bases in between. Germline V gives CDR1 MDHEN, CDR2 SYDVKM. The CDR3 runs 14 residues. As DNA, the CDR3 is TGTGCCAGCAGTTTAGGACGCAGGGGGGTCGAGCAGTACTTC. Protein sequence: CASSLGRRGVEQYF.

This sequence joins TRBV24-1 and TRBJ1-5; TRBD1 matches 8 bases. This CDR3 has 14 amino acids. J gave up 5 bases and V 4 bases, and 3 bases lay outside the gene matches. Germline loops: CDR1 KGHDR, CDR2 SFDVKD. The DNA for the CDR3 is TGTGCCACCAGTGACTTGACAGGGGATCAGCCCCAGCATTTT. The encoded protein is CATSDLTGDQPQHF.

This clonotype was seen once. The V and J genes are TRBV19 and TRBJ2-1, with no clear D. Trimming stripped 7 bases from V and 0 bases from J, with 10 bases between. CDR1 LNHDA and CDR2 SQIVND come from the germline V gene (reference sequence). The CDR3 totals 14 residues. CDR3 in DNA: TGTGCCAGTAAAGGCGGAAGCTCCTACAATGAGCAGTTCTTC. Protein product: CASKGGSSYNEQFF.